Listed below are T cell receptor beta chains from one sample, sequenced in a study of CD8+ T cells in alopecia areata. Produced via immunoSEQ multiplex PCR; TCRdb's table is partial and in-frame only. The repertoire includes about 290,000 clones, about three fifths of them detected once, and more than 1.5% sits in the top ten. Source: CD4+ T cells sorted from blood, taken at week 24, from a patient treated with tofacitinib. Every receptor here comes from a human donor with alopecia areata. Each CDR3 is given with its conserved first and last residue. A D gene is named only where the DNA matches it firmly. The size field is filled for only some rows; it gives once, few, many or a size class.

clone size,D gene,J gene,V gene,CDR3 DNA,CDR3 protein
few,TRBD2,TRBJ2-1,TRBV9,TGTGCCAGCAGCCCACGGGGGGACCTGCTCTCCTACAATGAGCAGTTCTTC,CASSPRGDLLSYNEQFF
NA,NA,TRBJ2-1,TRBV5-4,TGTGCCAGCAGCTTGGGGACTGTGAATGAGCAGTTCTTC,CASSLGTVNEQFF
NA,NA,TRBJ2-1,TRBV30,TGTGCCTGGAGTGGCGGGAAATCTTACAATGAGCAGTTCTTC,CAWSGGKSYNEQFF
NA,TRBD2,TRBJ2-2,TRBV30,TGTGCCGGCCCCCAGCGGGGGAAAACCGGGGAGCTGTTTTTT,CAGPQRGKTGELFF
NA,NA,TRBJ2-6,TRBV30,TGTGCCTGGAGCACAGGTCCTGGGGCCAACGTCCTGACTTTC,CAWSTGPGANVLTF
NA,NA,TRBJ2-1,TRBV15,TGTGCCACCAGCAGGCCGGGCCATGAGCAGTTCTTC,CATSRPGHEQFF
NA,TRBD2,TRBJ2-4,TRBV2,TGTGCCAGCAGTGAACTAGCGGGGGGGAAAATAAACATTCAGTACTTC,CASSELAGGKINIQYF
NA,NA,TRBJ2-7,TRBV30,TGTGCCTGTCACCGGGACGGAGCCTACGAGCAGTACTTC,CACHRDGAYEQYF
NA,NA,TRBJ2-1,TRBV20-1,TGCAGTGCTAGACCGGGGGCCGAGCAGTTCTTC,CSARPGAEQFF
NA,TRBD1,TRBJ1-2,TRBV5-1,TGCGCCAGCAGCTTGGGCGGAGGGGGCGACTATGGCTACACCTTC,CASSLGGGGDYGYTF
NA,NA,TRBJ2-1,TRBV5-4,TGTGCCAGCAGCCCCTTATACCAAAATGAGCAGTTCTTC,CASSPLYQNEQFF
NA,NA,TRBJ1-2,TRBV29-1,TGCAGCGTTACCCTTTGGGCAGAAGCCTATGGCTACACCTTC,CSVTLWAEAYGYTF
few,TRBD1,TRBJ2-5,TRBV28,TGTGCCAGCAGCATATTAAACAGGGGGAGAGAGACCCAGTACTTC,CASSILNRGRETQYF
NA,TRBD1,TRBJ1-2,TRBV6-5,TGTGCCAGCAGTTACACAGAACAGGGGAAGGTTGGCTACACCTTC,CASSYTEQGKVGYTF
NA,NA,TRBJ2-7,TRBV18,TGTGCCAGCTCACCACGTCGGGATAGGTTAGACGAGCAGTACTTC,CASSPRRDRLDEQYF
NA,TRBD1,TRBJ2-5,TRBV6-5,TGTGCCAGCAGTTACAGGACAGGGCCCGGGGAGACCCAGTACTTC,CASSYRTGPGETQYF
NA,NA,TRBJ1-5,TRBV28,TGTGCCAGCAGTTCACGACCGGGACGGATAACAAATCAGCCCCAGCATTTT,CASSSRPGRITNQPQHF
NA,TRBD1,TRBJ1-2,TRBV29-1,TGCAGCGTTGTCTTGACAGGGGAGATCAGCTATGGCTACACCTTC,CSVVLTGEISYGYTF
NA,NA,TRBJ1-2,TRBV7-9,TGTGCCAGCAGCTTGGGAGGGCCCTATGGCTACACCTTC,CASSLGGPYGYTF
once,NA,TRBJ1-2,TRBV27,TGTGCCAGCAGTTCAACAGGGAGACTTGGCTACACCTTC,CASSSTGRLGYTF
few,NA,TRBJ2-3,TRBV7-3,TGTGCCAGCAGCTTAGGTGGACCTCCCAGCACAGATACGCAGTATTTT,CASSLGGPPSTDTQYF
few,NA,TRBJ2-2,TRBV4-1,TGCGCCAGCAGCCCGGGGACAAATCCCCTCGGGGAGCTGTTTTTT,CASSPGTNPLGELFF
few,NA,TRBJ1-1,TRBV30,TGTGCCTGCTACCGCGGGAACACTGAAGCTTTCTTT,CACYRGNTEAFF
few,NA,TRBJ1-1,TRBV18,TGTGCCAGTGGACCCCCGGGGGGGGAAGACACTGAAGCTTTCTTT,CASGPPGGEDTEAFF
NA,TRBD1,TRBJ1-6,TRBV30,TGTGCCTGGAGTTCCGGGACAGGGAGGTCACTCCTCCACTTT,CAWSSGTGRSLLHF
NA,NA,TRBJ2-1,TRBV6-5,TGTGCCAGCGCCCCCCGGACAGAGTCCAATGAGCAGTTCTTC,CASAPRTESNEQFF
NA,NA,TRBJ2-7,TRBV5-1,TGCGCCAGCAGCTTGGCCCTGCGCTACGAGCAGTACTTC,CASSLALRYEQYF
NA,NA,TRBJ2-7,TRBV4-1,TGCGCCAGCAGCCCCCCGGGGCACCCCTACGAGCAGTACTTC,CASSPPGHPYEQYF
few,NA,TRBJ1-2,TRBV29-1,TGCAGCGTTGAAGATCAGGGATTGGCTAACTATGGCTACACCTTC,CSVEDQGLANYGYTF
once,NA,TRBJ1-2,TRBV6-6,TGTGCCAGCACAATCACAGGGTGGGAGGGCTACACCTTC,CASTITGWEGYTF
NA,NA,TRBJ1-2,TRBV5-1,TGCGCCAGCAGCGGGGGGGCTGATGGCTACACCTTC,CASSGGADGYTF
NA,NA,TRBJ1-2,TRBV5-4,TGTGCCAGCAGTGAGGGGCAGGAGCCGTATGGCTACACCTTC,CASSEGQEPYGYTF
NA,TRBD1,TRBJ1-2,TRBV4-2,TGTGCCAGCAGCCAAGCTGGGACAGGGACCTATGGCTACACCTTC,CASSQAGTGTYGYTF
few,TRBD1,TRBJ2-3,TRBV2,TGTGCCAGCAGCCGGACAGGGGTCACAGATACGCAGTATTTT,CASSRTGVTDTQYF
few,NA,TRBJ2-3,TRBV2,TGTGCCAGCCAGATGAGCACAGATACGCAGTATTTT,CASQMSTDTQYF
NA,NA,TRBJ1-1,TRBV18,TGTGCCAGCTCACCGAGAGGGGGGAACACTGAAGCTTTCTTT,CASSPRGGNTEAFF
few,NA,TRBJ2-1,TRBV5-1,TGCGCCAGCAGCTTGGCCAAAGGTGGCACCTCTTACAATGAGCAGTTCTTC,CASSLAKGGTSYNEQFF
NA,TRBD2,TRBJ2-3,TRBV4-3,TGCGCCAGCAGCCCCGGTGTGAGACTAGCGGGGAGGTCAGATACGCAGTATTTT,CASSPGVRLAGRSDTQYF